This T cell receptor (beta chain) comes out of a study of blood T cells in healthy people across ages. The use of a sample-barcoded 5' primer and a J-beta primer mix characterized a second PCR of about 7 to 12 cycles. One entry per CDR3 protein results from TCRdb running MiXCR on the 5' RACE reads. Of around 1,800,000 distinct CDR3 sequences listed, roughly two fifths are singletons. Germline lookup yields CDR1 SGHTA and CDR2 FQGNSA. V shed 5 bases and J 10 bases; nucleotides not matched to a gene: 11. This CDR3 has 15 residues. Details on this clonotype: What it recognizes is unknown.

Notes on the study in general: TCR beta diversity was tightly associated with the proportion of naive T cells.

The rearrangement links TRBV7-2 to TRBJ2-1, with 10 bases that match TRBD2. The TCR was taken from a human donor in good health. The sequenced sample consisted of blood. CDR3 DNA: TGTGCCAGCAGCATAAGCGGGGGGGCCCAATACGAGCAGTTCTTC. Its protein is CASSISGGAQYEQFF.